This TCR beta chain originates from a study of shared clonotypes between healthy human individuals. Sequencing used immunoSEQ multiplex PCR; TCRdb keeps in-frame clones, though not all of them. There are roughly 2.2 million clones in the sample; less than 95% occur only once, and approximately 0.39% lies in the top ten. The table lists this clone with a few counts. There are 15 residues in the CDR3. Trimming took off 4 bases at V and 1 base at J, with 11 bases between the two ends. Germline V gene lookup returns CDR1 MGHRA and CDR2 YSYEKL. The specimen was naive CD4+ T cells from PBMCs. Subset defined: CD45RA+ positively selected. This receptor was identified in a young man in good health. Some clones in this sample may be carry-over from other donors' samples. The chain joins TRBV4-1 to TRBJ1-5; D is undetermined. The CDR3 reads CASSPSLPSNQPQHF. The CDR3 DNA follows: TGCGCCAGCAGCCCCTCTTTGCCGAGCAATCAGCCCCAGCATTTT.